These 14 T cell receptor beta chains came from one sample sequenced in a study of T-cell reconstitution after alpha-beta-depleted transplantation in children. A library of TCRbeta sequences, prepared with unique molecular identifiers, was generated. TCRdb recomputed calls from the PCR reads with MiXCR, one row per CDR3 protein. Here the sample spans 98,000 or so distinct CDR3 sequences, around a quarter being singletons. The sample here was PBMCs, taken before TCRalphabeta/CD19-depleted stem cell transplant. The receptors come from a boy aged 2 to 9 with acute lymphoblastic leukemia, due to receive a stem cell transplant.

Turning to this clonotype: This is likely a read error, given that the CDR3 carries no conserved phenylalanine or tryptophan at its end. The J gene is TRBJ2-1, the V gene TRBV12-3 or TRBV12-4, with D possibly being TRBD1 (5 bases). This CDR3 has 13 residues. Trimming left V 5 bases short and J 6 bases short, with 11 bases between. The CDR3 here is CASSLGPGNEQFL. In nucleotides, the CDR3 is TGTGCCAGCAGTCTGGGGCCTGGCAATGAGCAGTTCTTG.

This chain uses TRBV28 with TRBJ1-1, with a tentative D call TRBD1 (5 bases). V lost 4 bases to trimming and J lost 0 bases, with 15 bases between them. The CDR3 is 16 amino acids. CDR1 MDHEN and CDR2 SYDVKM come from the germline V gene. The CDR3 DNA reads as TGTGCCAGCAGTTGGGGGGGAAGGGGTTTGAACACTGAAGCTTTCTTT. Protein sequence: CASSWGGRGLNTEAFF.

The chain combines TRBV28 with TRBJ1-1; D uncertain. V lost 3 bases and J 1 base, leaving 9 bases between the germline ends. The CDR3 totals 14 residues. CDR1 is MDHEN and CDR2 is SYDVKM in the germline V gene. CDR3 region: CASSFGGKNTEAFF. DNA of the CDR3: TGTGCCAGCAGTTTCGGTGGCAAGAACACTGAAGCTTTCTTT.

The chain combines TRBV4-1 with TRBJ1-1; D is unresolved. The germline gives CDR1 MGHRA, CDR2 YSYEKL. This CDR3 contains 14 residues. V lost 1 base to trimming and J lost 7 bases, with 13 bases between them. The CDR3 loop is CASSQVSGRLEAFF. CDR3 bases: TGCGCCAGCAGCCAAGTCTCAGGACGGCTTGAAGCTTTCTTT.

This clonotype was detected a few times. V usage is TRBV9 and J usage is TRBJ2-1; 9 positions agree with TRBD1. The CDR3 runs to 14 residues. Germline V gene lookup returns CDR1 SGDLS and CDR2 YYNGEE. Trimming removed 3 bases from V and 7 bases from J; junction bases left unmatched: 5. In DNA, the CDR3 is TGTGCCAGCAGCGGCGGGACAGGGAGTAATGAGCAGTTCTTC. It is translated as CASSGGTGSNEQFF.

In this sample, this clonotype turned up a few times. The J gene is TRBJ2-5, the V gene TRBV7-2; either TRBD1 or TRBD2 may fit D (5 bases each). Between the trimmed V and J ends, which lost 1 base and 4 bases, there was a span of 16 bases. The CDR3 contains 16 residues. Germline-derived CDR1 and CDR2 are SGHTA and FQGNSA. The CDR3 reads CASSLGVDGTGETQYF. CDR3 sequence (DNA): TGTGCCAGCAGCTTAGGGGTGGACGGGACGGGAGAGACCCAGTACTTC. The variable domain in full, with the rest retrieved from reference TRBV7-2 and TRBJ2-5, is GAGVSQSPSNKVTEKGKDVELRCDPISGHTALYWYRQSLGQGLEFLIYFQGNSAPDKSGLPSDRFSAERTGGSVSTLTIQRTQQEDSAVYLCASSLGVDGTGETQYFGPGTRLLVL.

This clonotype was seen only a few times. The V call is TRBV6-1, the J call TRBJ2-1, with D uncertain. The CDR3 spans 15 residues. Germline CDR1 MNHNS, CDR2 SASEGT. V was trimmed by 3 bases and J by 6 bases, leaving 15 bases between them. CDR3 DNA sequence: TGTGCCAGCAGTGATCCCACGCTATTGTCCAATGAGCAGTTCTTC. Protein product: CASSDPTLLSNEQFF.

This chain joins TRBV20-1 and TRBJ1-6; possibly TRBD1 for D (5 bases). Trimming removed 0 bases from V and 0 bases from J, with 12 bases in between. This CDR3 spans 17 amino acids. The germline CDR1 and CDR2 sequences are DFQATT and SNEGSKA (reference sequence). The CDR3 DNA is TGCAGTGCTAGAGAGGCAGGGACGAGCTCCTATAATTCACCCCTCCACTTT. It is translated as CSAREAGTSSYNSPLHF.

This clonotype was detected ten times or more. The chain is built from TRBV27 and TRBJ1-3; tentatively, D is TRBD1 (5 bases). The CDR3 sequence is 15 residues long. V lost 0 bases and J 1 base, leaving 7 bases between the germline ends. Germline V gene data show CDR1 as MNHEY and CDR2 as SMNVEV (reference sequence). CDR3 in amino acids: CASSLSGGSGNTIYF. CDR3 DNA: TGTGCCAGCAGTTTATCCGGGGGTTCTGGAAACACCATATATTTT.

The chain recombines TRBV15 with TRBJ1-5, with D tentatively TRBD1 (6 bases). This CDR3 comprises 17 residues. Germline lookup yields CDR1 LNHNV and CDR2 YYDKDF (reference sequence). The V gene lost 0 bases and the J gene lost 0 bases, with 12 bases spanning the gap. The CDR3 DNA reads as TGTGCCACCAGCAGAGATCTGGGCAGGGGTAGCAATCAGCCCCAGCATTTT. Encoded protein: CATSRDLGRGSNQPQHF.

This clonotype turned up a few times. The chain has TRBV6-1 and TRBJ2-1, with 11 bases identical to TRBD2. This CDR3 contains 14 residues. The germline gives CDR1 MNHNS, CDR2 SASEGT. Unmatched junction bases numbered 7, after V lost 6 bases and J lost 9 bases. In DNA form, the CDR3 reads TGTGCCAGCAGGCCGACTAGCGGGAAAGTTGAGCAGTTCTTC. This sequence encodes CASRPTSGKVEQFF.

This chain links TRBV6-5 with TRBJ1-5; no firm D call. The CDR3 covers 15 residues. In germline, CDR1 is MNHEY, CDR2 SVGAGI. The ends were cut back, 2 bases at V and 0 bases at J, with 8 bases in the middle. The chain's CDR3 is CASSYDEGSNQPQHF. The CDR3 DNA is TGTGCCAGCAGTTACGACGAGGGTAGCAATCAGCCCCAGCATTTT.

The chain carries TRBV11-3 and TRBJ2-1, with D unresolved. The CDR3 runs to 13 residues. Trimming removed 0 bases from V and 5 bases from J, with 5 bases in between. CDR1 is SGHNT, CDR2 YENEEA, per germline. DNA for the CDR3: TGTGCCAGCAGCTTAGAAGGGCACAATGAGCAGTTCTTC. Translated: CASSLEGHNEQFF.

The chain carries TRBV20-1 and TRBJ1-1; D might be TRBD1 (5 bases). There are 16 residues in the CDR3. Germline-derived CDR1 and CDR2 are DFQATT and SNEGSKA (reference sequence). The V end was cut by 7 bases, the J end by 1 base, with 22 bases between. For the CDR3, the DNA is TGCAGTGTTACGGACCGGGACGGCCGCCCGAACACTGAAGCTTTCTTT. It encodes CSVTDRDGRPNTEAFF.